The clone carrying this T cell receptor (beta chain) was picked up a small number of times. Its antigen is not identified. These data come from a study of regulatory T cells in long-lasting Graves disease. Study-level findings and limits: What was studied was peripheral blood only, and not thyroid tissue.

Trimming took off 4 bases at V and 6 bases at J, with 13 bases between the two ends. This CDR3 contains 13 residues. Germline CDR1 and CDR2: ENHRY and SYGVKD. Time point defined: persistent/refractory GD, antithyroid drugs over 5 years with positive TRAb. PBMCs were the source of the RNA used for TCR sequencing. According to the study, TCR beta libraries were built with iRepertoire HTBI primers and CDR3-region Arm-PCR. TCRdb re-analysed the multiplex PCR reads in MiXCR, keeping a single row per CDR3 protein. The table lists some 280,000 distinct CDR3 sequences, 22% of them singletons, with roughly 50% in the top ten.

The sequence was obtained from a female donor with Graves disease. The sequences come from peripheral blood mononuclear cells (PBMCs), collected when the disease was refractory, from a patient treated with antithyroid drugs. The chain is built from TRBV10-3 and TRBJ2-7; possibly TRBD1 for D (5 bases). CDR3 region: CAISVETALEQYF. For the CDR3, the DNA is TGTGCCATCAGTGTTGAGACAGCTCTCGAGCAGTACTTC.